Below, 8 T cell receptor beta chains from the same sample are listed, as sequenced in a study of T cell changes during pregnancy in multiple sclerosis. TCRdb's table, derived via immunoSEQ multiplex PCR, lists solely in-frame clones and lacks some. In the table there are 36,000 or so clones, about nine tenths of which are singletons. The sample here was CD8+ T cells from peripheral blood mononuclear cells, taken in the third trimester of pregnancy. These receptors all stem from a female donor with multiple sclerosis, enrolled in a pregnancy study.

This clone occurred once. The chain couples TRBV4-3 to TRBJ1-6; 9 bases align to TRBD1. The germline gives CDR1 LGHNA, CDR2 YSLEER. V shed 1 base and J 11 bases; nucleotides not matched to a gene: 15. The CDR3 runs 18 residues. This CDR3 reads CASSQATHMGQGLTPLHF. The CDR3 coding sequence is TGCGCCAGCAGCCAAGCTACTCATATGGGACAGGGATTGACACCCCTCCACTTT.

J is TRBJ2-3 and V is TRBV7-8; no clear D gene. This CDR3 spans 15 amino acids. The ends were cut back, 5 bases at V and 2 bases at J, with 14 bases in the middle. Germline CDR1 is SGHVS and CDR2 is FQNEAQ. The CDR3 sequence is CASSLVTGYTDTQYF. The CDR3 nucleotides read TGTGCCAGCAGCCTGGTGACGGGTTACACAGATACGCAGTATTTT.

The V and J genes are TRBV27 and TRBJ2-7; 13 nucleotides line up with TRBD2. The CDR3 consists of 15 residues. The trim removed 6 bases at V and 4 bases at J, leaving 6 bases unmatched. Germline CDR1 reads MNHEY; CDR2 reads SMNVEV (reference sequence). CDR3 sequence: CASRPLAGGEYEQYF. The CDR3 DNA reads TGTGCCAGCAGGCCACTAGCGGGAGGGGAGTACGAGCAGTACTTC.

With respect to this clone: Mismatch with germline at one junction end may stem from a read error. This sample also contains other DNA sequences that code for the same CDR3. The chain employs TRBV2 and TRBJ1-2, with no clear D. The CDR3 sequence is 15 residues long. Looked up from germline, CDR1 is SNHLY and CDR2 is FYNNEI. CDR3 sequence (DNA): TGTGCCAGCAGGGAAGCGAGCGGGAAATACTATGGCTACACCTTC. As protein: CASREASGKYYGYTF.

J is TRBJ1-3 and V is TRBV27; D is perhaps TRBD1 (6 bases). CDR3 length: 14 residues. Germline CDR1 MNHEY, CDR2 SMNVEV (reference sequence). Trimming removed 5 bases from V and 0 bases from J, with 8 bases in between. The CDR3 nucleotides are TGTGCCAGCAGTCCAGGGGTCTCTGGAAACACCATATATTTT. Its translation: CASSPGVSGNTIYF.

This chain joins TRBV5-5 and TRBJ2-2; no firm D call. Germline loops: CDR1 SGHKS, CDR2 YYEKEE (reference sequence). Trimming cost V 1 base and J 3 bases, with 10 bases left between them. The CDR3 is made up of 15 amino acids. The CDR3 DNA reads TGTGCCAGCAGCTTGCCCCCCTCGTACACCGGGGAGCTGTTTTTT. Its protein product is CASSLPPSYTGELFF.

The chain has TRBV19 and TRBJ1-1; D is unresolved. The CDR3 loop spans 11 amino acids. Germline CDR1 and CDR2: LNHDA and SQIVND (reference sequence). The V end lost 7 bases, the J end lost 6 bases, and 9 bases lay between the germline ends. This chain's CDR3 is CASIYSAEAFF. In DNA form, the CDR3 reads TGTGCCAGTATCTACAGTGCTGAAGCTTTCTTT.

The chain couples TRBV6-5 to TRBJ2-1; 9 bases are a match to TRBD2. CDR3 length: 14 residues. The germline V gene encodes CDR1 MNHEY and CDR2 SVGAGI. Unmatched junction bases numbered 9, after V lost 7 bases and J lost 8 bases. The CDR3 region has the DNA TGTGCCAGCAAGAGCGGGAGGTCAGTCCATGAGCAGTTCTTC. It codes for CASKSGRSVHEQFF.